The sequence of this TCR beta chain was determined in a study of blood T cell repertoires in COVID-19. At the level of the study: COVID-19 samples collected from the United States, Italy and Spain covered acute and convalescent phases. From T cells, B-cell-depleted T cells, or PBMCs came the material, which was cDNA or gDNA.

In the source study's methods: Amplification of reference gene primers was used by the study to estimate nucleated cell counts. This table comes from immunoSEQ multiplex PCR, and its TCRdb copy is limited to in-frame clones, with some not included. The V and J calls and clone size are taken from that table; D and trimming were inferred from the DNA. The sample lists about 59,000 clones; roughly 85% were seen once. CDR1 LNHNV and CDR2 YYDKDF come from the germline V gene (reference sequence). V lost 0 bases, J lost 0 bases, and 9 bases stayed unmatched. The CDR3 extends over 18 amino acids. The source material was peripheral blood. This sequence joins TRBV15 and TRBJ1-1; 8 positions agree with TRBD1. This TCR was sampled from a human donor in a cohort sampled during active COVID-19. The CDR3 DNA reads TGTGCCACCAGCAGAGATCCGTCCGGGACAGGCTTGAACACTGAAGCTTTCTTT. Amino acid sequence: CATSRDPSGTGLNTEAFF.